A selection of T cell receptor beta chains follows, all from one sample in a study of blood T cell repertoires in COVID-19. Generated by immunoSEQ multiplex PCR, the TCRdb table keeps only in-frame clones and is missing some. The sample has fewer than 250,000 clones, 85% to 90% seen once. The sample consisted of PBMCs or T cells enriched from blood (not recorded which). The receptors shown here come from a woman aged 40 to 55 in a cohort exposed to, infected with or recovered from COVID-19 (not recorded which). CDR3s include the opening cysteine and the closing phenylalanine or tryptophan. A D gene is named only where the DNA matches it firmly. Some rows have no size entry. The others give once, few or many, or a class for an expanded clone.

v_gene,abundance,j_gene,d_gene,CDR3nt,CDR3aa
TRBV10-1,-,TRBJ1-4,-,TGCGCCAGCAGTGAAAGGGGGTTTGATGAAAAACTGTTTTTT,CASSERGFDEKLFF
TRBV6-5,-,TRBJ2-7,-,TGTGCCACCTCGGAGGCAGCACCTCGGACCTACGAGCAGTACTTC,CATSEAAPRTYEQYF
TRBV2,-,TRBJ1-5,-,TGTGCCAGCAATGGCGACAGACGTAGCAATCAGCCCCAGCATTTT,CASNGDRRSNQPQHF
TRBV7-2,-,TRBJ2-3,-,TGTGCCAGCAGCTTAACGGGAGCCGCAGATACGCAGTATTTT,CASSLTGAADTQYF
TRBV7-7,many,TRBJ1-3,TRBD1,TGTGCCAGCAGCCCACAGGACAGGGGGCCGGGAAACACCATATATTTT,CASSPQDRGPGNTIYF
TRBV5-1,-,TRBJ2-7,-,TGCGCCAGCAGCTTAATGAGCTCCTACGAGCAGTACTTC,CASSLMSSYEQYF
TRBV10-1,-,TRBJ2-7,TRBD1,TGCGCCAGCAGTGCTACAGGGGTGGATTACGAGCAGTACTTC,CASSATGVDYEQYF
TRBV11-3,-,TRBJ2-1,-,TGTGCCAGCAGCCCGGGGGGGGACAGTCTTTACAATGAGCAGTTCTTC,CASSPGGDSLYNEQFF
TRBV27,-,TRBJ2-2,TRBD2,TGTGCCAGCAGTTTTCGGGAGGGCGCCACCGGGGAGCTGTTTTTT,CASSFREGATGELFF
TRBV19,-,TRBJ2-7,TRBD2,TGTGCCAGTAGTTGGGGGGAAGCGGGGAGGACGAAGGGCTACGAGCAGTACTTC,CASSWGEAGRTKGYEQYF
TRBV13,-,TRBJ2-7,-,TGTGCCAGCAGCTTGCTGGGGCGGGGCTACGAGCAGTACTTC,CASSLLGRGYEQYF